This T cell receptor (beta chain) was identified in a study of OX40 agonist ivuxolimab in advanced cancers. About the study: Every 2 weeks, patients received ivuxolimab intravenously, dosed at 0.01 to 10 mg/kg.

The V end lost 0 bases, the J end lost 5 bases, and 8 bases lay between the germline ends. CDR1 is LNHDA and CDR2 is SQIVND in the germline V gene (reference sequence). This CDR3 is 14 amino acids long. General study findings and limits: It was also the case that some nonresponders had low normalized T-cell clonal expansion. In CD8+ T cells, expanded clones were on average more numerous than in CD4+.

Assay used: immunoSEQ multiplex PCR; TCRdb lists only in-frame clones, some missing. The data show tens of thousands of clones, with less than 90% seen just once and over 4% held by the top ten. About this clone: Antigen unknown.

The receptor's source is an adult with an advanced solid tumor such as melanoma, head and neck, liver or kidney cancer. This specimen consisted of CD4+ or CD8+ T cells sorted from blood, obtained in a trial of the OX40 agonist ivuxolimab. The V call is TRBV19, the J call TRBJ1-5, with unresolved D. The CDR3 spells CASSIDRGYQPQHF. CDR3 bases: TGTGCCAGTAGTATAGATCGGGGTTATCAGCCCCAGCATTTT.